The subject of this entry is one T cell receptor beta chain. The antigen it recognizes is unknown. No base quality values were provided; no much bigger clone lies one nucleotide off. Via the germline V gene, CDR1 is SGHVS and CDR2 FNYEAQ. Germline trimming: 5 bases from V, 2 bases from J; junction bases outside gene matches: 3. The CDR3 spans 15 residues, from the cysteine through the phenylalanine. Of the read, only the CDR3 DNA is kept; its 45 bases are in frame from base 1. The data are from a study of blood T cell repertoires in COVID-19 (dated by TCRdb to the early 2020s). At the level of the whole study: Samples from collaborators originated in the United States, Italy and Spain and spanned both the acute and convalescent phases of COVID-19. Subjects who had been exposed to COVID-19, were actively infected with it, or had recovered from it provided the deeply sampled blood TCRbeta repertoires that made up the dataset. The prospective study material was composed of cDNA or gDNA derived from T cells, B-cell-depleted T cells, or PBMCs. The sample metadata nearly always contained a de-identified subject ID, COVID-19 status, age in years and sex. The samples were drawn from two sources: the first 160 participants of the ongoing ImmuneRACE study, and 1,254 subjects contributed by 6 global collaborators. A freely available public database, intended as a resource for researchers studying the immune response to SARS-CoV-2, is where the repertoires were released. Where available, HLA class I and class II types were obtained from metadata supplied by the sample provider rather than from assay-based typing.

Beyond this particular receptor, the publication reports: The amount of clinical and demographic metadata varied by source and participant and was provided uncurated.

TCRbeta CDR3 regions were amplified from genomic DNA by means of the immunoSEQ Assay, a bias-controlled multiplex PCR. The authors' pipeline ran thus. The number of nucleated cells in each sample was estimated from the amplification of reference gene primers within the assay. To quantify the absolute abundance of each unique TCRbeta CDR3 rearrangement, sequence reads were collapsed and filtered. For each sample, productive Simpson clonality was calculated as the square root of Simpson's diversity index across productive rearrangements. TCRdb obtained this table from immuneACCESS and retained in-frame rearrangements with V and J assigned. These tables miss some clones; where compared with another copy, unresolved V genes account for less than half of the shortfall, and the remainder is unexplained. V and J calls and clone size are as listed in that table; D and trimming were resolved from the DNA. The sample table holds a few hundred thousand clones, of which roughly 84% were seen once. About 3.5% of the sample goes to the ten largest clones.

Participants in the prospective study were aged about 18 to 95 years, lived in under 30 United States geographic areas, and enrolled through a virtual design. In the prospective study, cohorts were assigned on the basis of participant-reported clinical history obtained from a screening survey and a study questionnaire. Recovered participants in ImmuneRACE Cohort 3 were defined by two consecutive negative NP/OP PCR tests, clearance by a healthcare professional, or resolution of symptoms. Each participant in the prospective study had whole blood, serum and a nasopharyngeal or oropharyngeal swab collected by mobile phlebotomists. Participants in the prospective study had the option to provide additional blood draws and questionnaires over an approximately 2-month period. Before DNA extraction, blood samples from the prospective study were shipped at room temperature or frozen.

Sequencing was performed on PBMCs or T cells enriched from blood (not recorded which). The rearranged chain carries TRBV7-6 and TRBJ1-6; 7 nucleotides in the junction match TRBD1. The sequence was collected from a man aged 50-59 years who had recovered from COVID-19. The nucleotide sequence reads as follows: TGTGCCAGCAGCGCCGGGACAGCCTATAATTCACCCCTCCACTTT. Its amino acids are CASSAGTAYNSPLHF.